A selection of T cell receptor beta chains follows, all from one sample in a study of shared clonotypes between healthy human individuals. Libraries were prepared by immunoSEQ multiplex PCR; TCRdb keeps only in-frame clonotypes and omits some of them. The sample holds hundreds of thousands of clones, about 85% seen once. Sequencing input: PBMCs. The receptors were sampled from a woman between 35 and 50 years old in good health. Some clones in this sample may be carry-over from other donors' samples. The CDR3 runs from the conserved cysteine through the conserved F or W. A D gene is named only where the DNA matches it firmly. A row's size may be missing; if present it is once, few, many or a size class.

D gene: .
V gene: TRBV7-6
J gene: TRBJ2-7
clone size: .
CDR3 DNA: TGTGCCAGCAGCGTGGACTACGAGCAGTACTTC
CDR3 protein: CASSVDYEQYF

D gene: .
V gene: TRBV29-1
J gene: TRBJ1-1
clone size: .
CDR3 DNA: TGCAGCGCCGCCGTCGGTGGACGCACTGAAGCTTTCTTT
CDR3 protein: CSAAVGGRTEAFF

D gene: TRBD1
V gene: TRBV28
J gene: TRBJ1-2
clone size: .
CDR3 DNA: TGTGCCAGCAGTTTATGGGAGGGGGCGACTAACAATCTTGGCTACACCTTC
CDR3 protein: CASSLWEGATNNLGYTF

D gene: TRBD2
V gene: TRBV9
J gene: TRBJ2-6
clone size: many
CDR3 DNA: TGTGCCAGCAGCGTGCAAGCGGGAGTCTCTGGGGCCAACGTCCTGACTTTC
CDR3 protein: CASSVQAGVSGANVLTF

D gene: .
V gene: TRBV5-4
J gene: TRBJ2-3
clone size: .
CDR3 DNA: TGTGCCAGCAGCTTGGACGGGGATCTTAGCACAGATACGCAGTATTTT
CDR3 protein: CASSLDGDLSTDTQYF

D gene: TRBD1
V gene: TRBV5-1
J gene: TRBJ2-7
clone size: .
CDR3 DNA: TGCGCCAGCAGCGCCGGGACAGATCCCTACGAGCAGTACTTC
CDR3 protein: CASSAGTDPYEQYF

D gene: .
V gene: TRBV20-1
J gene: TRBJ2-1
clone size: .
CDR3 DNA: TGCAGTGCTAGCAGTGTGAATGAGCAGTTCTTC
CDR3 protein: CSASSVNEQFF

D gene: TRBD2
V gene: TRBV5-1
J gene: TRBJ2-5
clone size: .
CDR3 DNA: TGCGCCAGCAGCTTGGGACTAGCGGGGCAAGAGACCCAGTACTTC
CDR3 protein: CASSLGLAGQETQYF

D gene: .
V gene: TRBV7-8
J gene: TRBJ2-7
clone size: .
CDR3 DNA: TGTGCCAGCAGCTTAAACCCGGGACCGAACTACGAGCAGTACTTC
CDR3 protein: CASSLNPGPNYEQYF

D gene: .
V gene: TRBV12-5
J gene: TRBJ1-5
clone size: .
CDR3 DNA: TGTGCTGGGGACTGGCGGCGAAGCAATCAGCCCCAGCATTTT
CDR3 protein: CAGDWRRSNQPQHF

D gene: TRBD1
V gene: TRBV28
J gene: TRBJ1-2
clone size: .
CDR3 DNA: TGTGCCTACGCCTCCCAAGTCGACAGGGGTAACTATGGCTACACCTTC
CDR3 protein: CAYASQVDRGNYGYTF

D gene: .
V gene: TRBV19
J gene: TRBJ1-5
clone size: .
CDR3 DNA: TGTGCCAGTAGTGTCGGGACGGATCTCTATCAGCCCCAGCATTTT
CDR3 protein: CASSVGTDLYQPQHF

D gene: .
V gene: TRBV6-5
J gene: TRBJ1-2
clone size: .
CDR3 DNA: TGTGCCAGCAGTTACTCCTTTGCAGGTGGGGGAGATGGCTACACCTTC
CDR3 protein: CASSYSFAGGGDGYTF

D gene: .
V gene: TRBV7-9
J gene: TRBJ1-1
clone size: .
CDR3 DNA: TGTGCCAGCAGCTTAGGGGCAGTGAACACTGAAGCTTTCTTT
CDR3 protein: CASSLGAVNTEAFF

D gene: .
V gene: TRBV7-8
J gene: TRBJ2-7
clone size: .
CDR3 DNA: TGTGCCAGCAGCTTTCTAAGTACCTACGAGCAGTACTTC
CDR3 protein: CASSFLSTYEQYF

D gene: .
V gene: TRBV6-6
J gene: TRBJ1-5
clone size: once
CDR3 DNA: TGTGCCAGCGGTCGGGACAATCAGCCCCAGCATTTT
CDR3 protein: CASGRDNQPQHF

D gene: TRBD2
V gene: TRBV28
J gene: TRBJ2-1
clone size: .
CDR3 DNA: TGTGCCAGCAGTTTGTTGCTTAGCGGGAGGAACTACAATGAGCAGTTCTTC
CDR3 protein: CASSLLLSGRNYNEQFF

D gene: TRBD2
V gene: TRBV6-1
J gene: TRBJ2-7
clone size: once
CDR3 DNA: TGTGCCAGCAGTGAACCGCCGGGACTAGCGGCCTACGAGCAGTACTTC
CDR3 protein: CASSEPPGLAAYEQYF

D gene: TRBD2
V gene: TRBV7-9
J gene: TRBJ2-3
clone size: .
CDR3 DNA: TGTGCCAGCAGCACCAACCCTGGGGTAGCGGGTAGCACAGATACGCAGTATTTT
CDR3 protein: CASSTNPGVAGSTDTQYF

D gene: .
V gene: TRBV5-6
J gene: TRBJ2-3
clone size: .
CDR3 DNA: TGTGCCAGCAGCTGGAGGGGGGATCCCACAGATACGCAGTATTTT
CDR3 protein: CASSWRGDPTDTQYF

D gene: .
V gene: TRBV6-6
J gene: TRBJ2-7
clone size: .
CDR3 DNA: TGTGCCAGCAGTCAGGGGTTCGCCTACGAGCAGTACTTC
CDR3 protein: CASSQGFAYEQYF

D gene: .
V gene: TRBV7-2
J gene: TRBJ2-7
clone size: .
CDR3 DNA: TGTGCCAGCAGCTTAGCCGGCCTTTACTACGAGCAGTACTTC
CDR3 protein: CASSLAGLYYEQYF

D gene: .
V gene: TRBV28
J gene: TRBJ2-5
clone size: many
CDR3 DNA: TGTGCCAGCAGTCCTCCGACAGCTCAAGAGACCCAGTACTTC
CDR3 protein: CASSPPTAQETQYF

D gene: .
V gene: TRBV7-2
J gene: TRBJ2-7
clone size: .
CDR3 DNA: TGTGCCAGCAGCTTAGCCGGGACTCAACCCTACGAGCAGTACTTC
CDR3 protein: CASSLAGTQPYEQYF

D gene: .
V gene: TRBV5-5
J gene: TRBJ1-2
clone size: .
CDR3 DNA: TGTGCCAGCAGCTTGGCACCAGGGGAGGTCTATGGCTACACCTTC
CDR3 protein: CASSLAPGEVYGYTF

D gene: .
V gene: TRBV25-1
J gene: TRBJ2-6
clone size: .
CDR3 DNA: TGTGCCAGCAGTTGTACACCTGGACAAAGTCGGGCCAACGTCCTGACTTTC
CDR3 protein: CASSCTPGQSRANVLTF

D gene: TRBD1
V gene: TRBV2
J gene: TRBJ2-7
clone size: .
CDR3 DNA: TGTGCCAGCAGCCTCGACAGGGGAATCTCCTACGAGCAGTACTTC
CDR3 protein: CASSLDRGISYEQYF

D gene: .
V gene: TRBV19
J gene: TRBJ2-2
clone size: .
CDR3 DNA: TGTGCCAGTATCAGTCCGGGGGCCGGGGAGCTGTTTTTT
CDR3 protein: CASISPGAGELFF

D gene: TRBD1
V gene: TRBV7-9
J gene: TRBJ1-6
clone size: .
CDR3 DNA: TGTGCCAGCAGCCTCGGACAGGGCAGTTCACCCCTCCACTTT
CDR3 protein: CASSLGQGSSPLHF

D gene: TRBD2
V gene: TRBV23-1
J gene: TRBJ2-1
clone size: .
CDR3 DNA: TGCGCCAGTACTGCCGGGACTAGCGGGATTGGTGAGCAGTTCTTC
CDR3 protein: CASTAGTSGIGEQFF

D gene: TRBD2
V gene: TRBV4-3
J gene: TRBJ2-7
clone size: .
CDR3 DNA: TGCGCCAGCAGCCAAGTCCTAGCGGGAGGCTACGAGCAGTACTTC
CDR3 protein: CASSQVLAGGYEQYF

D gene: TRBD1
V gene: TRBV2
J gene: TRBJ1-1
clone size: many
CDR3 DNA: TGTGCCAGCACCGGGTTGGGGACAGGGAACACTGAAGCTTTCTTT
CDR3 protein: CASTGLGTGNTEAFF

D gene: TRBD1
V gene: TRBV9
J gene: TRBJ1-2
clone size: once
CDR3 DNA: TGTGCCAGCAGCAAGACAGGGGATGGCTACACCTTC
CDR3 protein: CASSKTGDGYTF

D gene: .
V gene: TRBV28
J gene: TRBJ2-2
clone size: few
CDR3 DNA: TGTGCCAGCAGTTTATTCTCCGGGGAGCTGTTTTTT
CDR3 protein: CASSLFSGELFF

D gene: .
V gene: TRBV18
J gene: TRBJ2-1
clone size: .
CDR3 DNA: TGTGCCAGCTCACCAGGCGGGGACAATTTTGATGAGCAGTTCTTC
CDR3 protein: CASSPGGDNFDEQFF

D gene: .
V gene: TRBV6-1
J gene: TRBJ1-1
clone size: .
CDR3 DNA: TGTGCCAGCAGTGAAGCATGGGAGGGTGGCGCTTTCTTT
CDR3 protein: CASSEAWEGGAFF

D gene: TRBD2
V gene: TRBV19
J gene: TRBJ2-1
clone size: .
CDR3 DNA: TGTGCCAGTAGTATCGTGACTAGCGGTTACAATGAGCAGTTCTTC
CDR3 protein: CASSIVTSGYNEQFF

D gene: .
V gene: TRBV10-1
J gene: TRBJ1-1
clone size: .
CDR3 DNA: TGCGCCAGCAGTCCCGAGCGGGTGAACACTGAAGCTTTCTTT
CDR3 protein: CASSPERVNTEAFF

D gene: .
V gene: TRBV7-2
J gene: TRBJ2-7
clone size: .
CDR3 DNA: TGTGCCAGCAGCTTAATGGGGCAGGCGTACGAGCAGTACTTC
CDR3 protein: CASSLMGQAYEQYF

D gene: TRBD1
V gene: TRBV5-1
J gene: TRBJ1-1
clone size: .
CDR3 DNA: TGCGCCAGCAGCACCGGACAGGCGGTGAGCACTGAAGCTTTCTTT
CDR3 protein: CASSTGQAVSTEAFF

D gene: .
V gene: TRBV5-1
J gene: TRBJ1-1
clone size: .
CDR3 DNA: TGCGCCAGCAGCTTGGTGGGGTTGGGCGCTGAAGCTTTCTTT
CDR3 protein: CASSLVGLGAEAFF

D gene: TRBD2
V gene: TRBV28
J gene: TRBJ2-7
clone size: .
CDR3 DNA: TGTGCCACCGCCAGGGCGGGAGGTTCCTACGAGCAGTACTTC
CDR3 protein: CATARAGGSYEQYF

D gene: .
V gene: TRBV5-1
J gene: TRBJ2-3
clone size: .
CDR3 DNA: TGCGCCAGCAGCCCCGGACAGAACACAGATACGCAGTATTTT
CDR3 protein: CASSPGQNTDTQYF

D gene: .
V gene: TRBV5-4
J gene: TRBJ1-1
clone size: .
CDR3 DNA: TGTGCCAGCAGCCCGCCCCCGGTCGGAGTACACACTGAAGCTTTCTTT
CDR3 protein: CASSPPPVGVHTEAFF

D gene: TRBD2
V gene: TRBV29-1
J gene: TRBJ2-3
clone size: .
CDR3 DNA: TGCAGCGTTGATCAGAGCGGGAGTGGGACAGATACGCAGTATTTT
CDR3 protein: CSVDQSGSGTDTQYF

D gene: .
V gene: TRBV4-2
J gene: TRBJ2-6
clone size: .
CDR3 DNA: TGTGCCAGCAGCCAACAAACTAGAAGTGGGGCCAACGTCCTGACTTTC
CDR3 protein: CASSQQTRSGANVLTF

D gene: .
V gene: TRBV5-1
J gene: TRBJ1-2
clone size: .
CDR3 DNA: TGCGCCAGCAGCCCCAACAGGGACTATGGCTACACCTTC
CDR3 protein: CASSPNRDYGYTF

D gene: .
V gene: TRBV15
J gene: TRBJ2-6
clone size: .
CDR3 DNA: TGTGCCACCAGTTGGGCCAACGTCCTGACTTTC
CDR3 protein: CATSWANVLTF

D gene: TRBD2
V gene: TRBV6-1
J gene: TRBJ2-2
clone size: .
CDR3 DNA: TGTGCCACCCGGGGGGTTGCGGGAGGCACCGGGGAGCTGTTTTTT
CDR3 protein: CATRGVAGGTGELFF

D gene: TRBD2
V gene: TRBV4-1
J gene: TRBJ2-3
clone size: .
CDR3 DNA: TGCGCCAGCAGCTTACGACTAGCGGGAGGGGCAGATACGCAGTATTTT
CDR3 protein: CASSLRLAGGADTQYF

D gene: .
V gene: TRBV5-1
J gene: TRBJ1-4
clone size: once
CDR3 DNA: TGCGCCAGCAGCTTGGAGCAGGGTATGAATGAAAAACTGTTTTTT
CDR3 protein: CASSLEQGMNEKLFF

D gene: .
V gene: TRBV30
J gene: TRBJ1-5
clone size: once
CDR3 DNA: TGTGCCTGGACCGGGACTCCGGGTCAGCCCCAGCATTTT
CDR3 protein: CAWTGTPGQPQHF

D gene: .
V gene: TRBV2
J gene: TRBJ2-3
clone size: .
CDR3 DNA: TGTGCCAGCCTACAGGGTGAGGGCACAGATACGCAGTATTTT
CDR3 protein: CASLQGEGTDTQYF